This is a list of T cell receptor beta chains from one sample in a study of blood T cell repertoires in COVID-19. Assay: immunoSEQ multiplex PCR; the TCRdb copy retains only in-frame clones and omits some. The sample contains 150,000 to 200,000 clones, around 80% of which appear only once. The sequenced material came from PBMCs or T cells enriched from blood (not recorded which). The receptors here all came from a woman between 45 and 60 years old who had recovered from COVID-19. Both conserved end residues are part of each CDR3. D genes are given only for firm matches. Clone sizes are given selectively: once, few, many, or a class where the clone is expanded.

j_call cdr3_length d_call v_call clone_size cdr3_nt cdr3_aa
TRBJ2-7 15 NA TRBV3-1/TRBV3-2 NA TGTGCCAGCAGCCGCGGCGGCAGAGGGGGTTACGAGCAGTACTTC CASSRGGRGGYEQYF
TRBJ2-1 14 TRBD2 TRBV28 NA TGTGCCAGCAGTTTAGGGACTAGTCTGCGGGAGCAGTTCTTC CASSLGTSLREQFF
TRBJ2-5 15 TRBD2 TRBV4-2 NA TGTGCCAGCAGCCAAGAAGGGGCGGGAGAAGAGACCCAGTACTTC CASSQEGAGEETQYF
TRBJ1-2 13 NA TRBV12-3/TRBV12-4 NA TGTGCCAGCAGTGAGGGGGGGGTCTATGGCTACACCTTC CASSEGGVYGYTF
TRBJ2-7 15 TRBD2 TRBV2 NA TGTGCCAGCAGTTCCCCCTTCGCGGGGAGGGACGAGCAGTACTTC CASSSPFAGRDEQYF
TRBJ2-1 15 NA TRBV5-4 NA TGTGCCAGCAGCTTGGACAGCGGCACCTACAATGAGCAGTTCTTC CASSLDSGTYNEQFF
TRBJ2-1 14 TRBD2 TRBV10-2 NA TGCGCCACAGAAGCGGGAGTTGCCTACAATGAGCAGTTCTTC CATEAGVAYNEQFF
TRBJ2-1 13 NA TRBV6-4 NA TGTGCCAGCAGTGACCAGGGTGGTACGGAGCAGTTCTTC CASSDQGGTEQFF
TRBJ1-4 15 NA TRBV27 NA TGTGCCAGCAGTTTCCACAGGTCTCAAGCTGAAAAACTGTTTTTT CASSFHRSQAEKLFF
TRBJ2-3 14 NA TRBV5-1 NA TGCGCCAGCAGCTTGGGAGAGGTCACAGATACGCAGTATTTT CASSLGEVTDTQYF
TRBJ2-3 16 TRBD1 TRBV18 few TGTGCCAGCTCACGTACCGGGACAGCACCCACAGATACGCAGTATTTT CASSRTGTAPTDTQYF
TRBJ1-6 10 NA TRBV6-5 NA TGTGCCAGCAACTCATCACCCCTCCACTTT CASNSSPLHF
TRBJ2-2 16 NA TRBV18 NA TGTGCCAGCTCACCACGGGTAGCGCCGAACACCGGGGAGCTGTTTTTT CASSPRVAPNTGELFF
TRBJ2-7 13 NA TRBV12-3/TRBV12-4 NA TGTGCCAGCAGTTTAGCGGCTCACTACGAGCAGTACTTC CASSLAAHYEQYF
TRBJ2-1 15 TRBD1 TRBV5-1 NA TGCGCCAGCAGCCCGGGACAGACCATATACAATGAGCAGTTCTTC CASSPGQTIYNEQFF
TRBJ2-1 13 TRBD1 TRBV24-1 NA TGTGCCACCATCCGGACAGGGGACAATGAGCAGTTCTTC CATIRTGDNEQFF
TRBJ2-1 14 TRBD2 TRBV5-1 NA TGCGCCAGCAGCTTGGGTCGGGAGGACAATGAGCAGTTCTTC CASSLGREDNEQFF
TRBJ1-5 15 NA TRBV7-2 NA TGTGCCAGCAGCCCGCTCCGCGGTAGCAATCAGCCCCAGCATTTT CASSPLRGSNQPQHF
TRBJ2-7 14 NA TRBV7-2 NA TGTGCCAGCAGCTTAGTCTTCCAGGGCTACGAGCAGTACTTC CASSLVFQGYEQYF
TRBJ2-3 16 TRBD2 TRBV7-9 NA TGTGCCAGCAGCTTAAGGGGACTAGCGGGCACAGATACGCAGTATTTT CASSLRGLAGTDTQYF